The rows below give T cell receptor beta chains drawn from one sample of a study of blood T cell repertoires in COVID-19. Produced via immunoSEQ multiplex PCR; TCRdb's table is partial and in-frame only. Seen here are roughly 310,000 clones, 90% observed once, and the top ten hold 2.6%. The sequenced sample was PBMCs or T cells enriched from blood (not recorded which). The receptor source for this set is a man between 60 and 75 years old who had recovered from COVID-19. The CDR3 runs from the conserved cysteine through the conserved F or W. The D gene is left open where the match is weak. The size field is filled for only some rows; it gives once, few, many or a size class.

V	length	D	size	J	DNA	CDR3
TRBV11-3	14	-	-	TRBJ1-3	TGTGCCAGCAGCTTAGAGTACTCTGGAAACACCATATATTTT	CASSLEYSGNTIYF
TRBV11-2	13	-	-	TRBJ1-2	TGTGCCAGCAGCTTCGGGACAAACTATGGCTACACCTTC	CASSFGTNYGYTF
TRBV27	14	TRBD2	-	TRBJ2-1	TGTGCCAGCATAGGCGGGGGATTAGGTAATGAGCAGTTCTTC	CASIGGGLGNEQFF
TRBV27	15	-	-	TRBJ1-2	TGTGCCAGCAGTTTATTGGGGCAGCCAGCAGACGGCTACACCTTC	CASSLLGQPADGYTF
TRBV6-2/TRBV6-3	16	-	-	TRBJ2-1	TGTGCCAGCAGTTACTCGATTGGCGGGTCCTACAATGAGCAGTTCTTC	CASSYSIGGSYNEQFF
TRBV25-1	17	-	-	TRBJ1-4	TGTGCCAGCAGCTCCATCTCCCACGGGTCAACTAATGAAAAACTGTTTTTT	CASSSISHGSTNEKLFF
TRBV30	14	-	-	TRBJ1-4	TGTGCCTGGAGTCGGACAGCTGGTTTTGAAAAACTGTTTTTT	CAWSRTAGFEKLFF
TRBV6-2/TRBV6-3	13	-	-	TRBJ1-2	TGTGCCAGCAGTTACTCAGGGGTGGATGGCTACACCTTC	CASSYSGVDGYTF
TRBV7-2	16	TRBD2	-	TRBJ2-2	TGTGCCAGCAGCTCTTCCGGGACTATAAACACCGGGGAGCTGTTTTTT	CASSSSGTINTGELFF
TRBV6-2/TRBV6-3	13	-	-	TRBJ1-1	TGTGCCAGCAGCCCACAGATGAACACTGAAGCTTTCTTT	CASSPQMNTEAFF
TRBV29-1	15	TRBD1	-	TRBJ2-5	TGCAGCGTTGAACCCCGCGGGACAGGGAGAGAGACCCAGTACTTC	CSVEPRGTGRETQYF
TRBV27	13	-	-	TRBJ2-7	TGTGCCAGCAGCCAAGGGAGGCGCTACGAGCAGTACTTC	CASSQGRRYEQYF
TRBV5-1	14	-	-	TRBJ1-1	TGCGCCAGCAGCAGGGGGAGTGGTGACACTGAAGCTTTCTTT	CASSRGSGDTEAFF
TRBV27	16	TRBD1	-	TRBJ1-2	TGTGCCAGCAGTTTATCAATGGGACAGGGGTTCTATGGCTACACCTTC	CASSLSMGQGFYGYTF
TRBV30	13	-	-	TRBJ1-5	TGTGCCTGGAGTGGGAGTAGCAATCAGCCCCAGCATTTT	CAWSGSSNQPQHF
TRBV10-3	13	-	-	TRBJ1-1	TGTGCCATCAGTGTCGCGGGGAACACTGAAGCTTTCTTT	CAISVAGNTEAFF
TRBV7-9	16	-	-	TRBJ2-1	TGTGCCAGCAGCCCGCGAGGGGGAAGCTCCTACAATGAGCAGTTCTTC	CASSPRGGSSYNEQFF
TRBV28	15	TRBD1	-	TRBJ1-1	TGTGCCAGCAGTTTAACCCGACAGGGGACCCCTGAAGCTTTCTTT	CASSLTRQGTPEAFF
TRBV29-1	12	-	-	TRBJ2-7	TGCAGCGTTGCTAGCACGGTTTACGAGCAGTACTTC	CSVASTVYEQYF
TRBV4-3	16	-	few	TRBJ1-6	TGCGCCAGCAGCCAAGATTGGTCGCAGGGCCATTCACCCCTCCACTTT	CASSQDWSQGHSPLHF
TRBV3-1/TRBV3-2	21	TRBD1	-	TRBJ2-5	TGTGCCAGCAGCCAAGTCTTGGGGTCGACAGGGAGGACAGGGGAATTAGAGACCCAGTACTTC	CASSQVLGSTGRTGELETQYF
TRBV2	13	-	-	TRBJ1-6	TGTGCCAGCAGTGAAGCGCTTCTGGGGGGGCTCCACTTT	CASSEALLGGLHF
TRBV4-1	19	TRBD2	-	TRBJ2-2	TGCGCCAGCAGCCAAGTCGAAAGGCTAGCGGGAGGGAACACCGGGGAGCTGTTTTTT	CASSQVERLAGGNTGELFF
TRBV12-3/TRBV12-4	13	TRBD1	-	TRBJ1-5	TGTGCCAGCAGTCCCGGGACAGGGGTGCCCCAGCATTTT	CASSPGTGVPQHF
TRBV5-1	14	-	-	TRBJ2-5	TGCGCCAGCAGCTTTCGGCCGGGAGCAGAGACCCAGTACTTC	CASSFRPGAETQYF
TRBV6-5	13	-	-	TRBJ1-5	TGTGCCAGCAATCCCCGGGTGTTGGTTCCCCAGCATTTT	CASNPRVLVPQHF
TRBV7-6	16	TRBD2	-	TRBJ2-1	TGTGCCAGCAGCTATGGGACTAGCGTACTCTACAATGAGCAGTTCTTC	CASSYGTSVLYNEQFF
TRBV9	14	-	-	TRBJ1-2	TGTGCCAGCAGCGCGTCAGACGAGGGATGGGGCTACACCTTC	CASSASDEGWGYTF
TRBV20-1	10	-	-	TRBJ1-5	TGCAGTGCTAGAGGGCCTTCCCAGCATTTT	CSARGPSQHF
TRBV23-1	15	-	-	TRBJ2-1	TGCGCCAGCGCCACAGGGTGTCTTATTGGGAATGAGCAGTTCTTC	CASATGCLIGNEQFF
TRBV5-5	17	TRBD2	-	TRBJ2-1	TGTGCCAGCAGCTACAGGACTAGCGGGGGAGGGTACAATGAGCAGTTCTTC	CASSYRTSGGGYNEQFF
TRBV14	14	TRBD2	-	TRBJ2-7	TGTGCCAGCAGCAACGCCGGACTAGCAAGCGAGCAGTACTTC	CASSNAGLASEQYF
TRBV28	14	-	-	TRBJ2-7	TGTGCCAGCAGTGGGGTCGGGGGTCCCTACGAGCAGTACTTC	CASSGVGGPYEQYF
TRBV29-1	15	-	-	TRBJ2-1	TGCAGCGTTGAAGCCACTAGCCGGTACTCTGATGAGCAGTTCTTC	CSVEATSRYSDEQFF
TRBV9	14	TRBD2	-	TRBJ2-1	TGTGCCAGCAGCGCTAGCGGGAGCAACAATGAGCAGTTCTTC	CASSASGSNNEQFF
TRBV2	16	-	once	TRBJ1-4	TGTGCCAGCAGTGGAACCGGGGGACCGACTAATGAAAAACTGTTTTTT	CASSGTGGPTNEKLFF
TRBV7-3	17	-	-	TRBJ1-6	TGTGCCAGCAGCTTAGGAGTGTTCGGGGGGCTAAATTCACCCCTCCACTTT	CASSLGVFGGLNSPLHF
TRBV7-9	14	TRBD2	once	TRBJ2-1	TGTGCCAGCAGCTTAAGCGGGAGTTACTATGAGCAGTTCTTC	CASSLSGSYYEQFF
TRBV2	14	-	few	TRBJ1-5	TGTGCCAGCAGTGAGATGGGGGCTCTTCAGCCCCAGCATTTT	CASSEMGALQPQHF
TRBV29-1	13	-	-	TRBJ1-3	TGCAGCGTCGACAGCCACTCTGGAAACACCATATATTTT	CSVDSHSGNTIYF
TRBV20-1	13	TRBD1	-	TRBJ1-4	TGCAGTGCTAGTCGGGACAGTAATGAAAAACTGTTTTTT	CSASRDSNEKLFF
TRBV24-1	13	TRBD2	few	TRBJ2-1	TGTGCCACCGGACTAGCGGGATACAATGAGCAGTTCTTC	CATGLAGYNEQFF
TRBV6-5	14	TRBD1	-	TRBJ1-6	TGTGCCAGCAGTACCGGGACAGAAAATTCACCCCTCCACTTT	CASSTGTENSPLHF
TRBV27	14	-	-	TRBJ2-2	TGTGCCAGCAGGAGAAAAACAGAAACCGGGGAGCTGTTTTTT	CASRRKTETGELFF
TRBV11-3	12	-	-	TRBJ1-2	TGTGCCAGCAGCTGGGGGGAGCGGGGCTACACCTTC	CASSWGERGYTF